This T cell receptor beta chain was sequenced for a study of shared T cell receptors in the human thymus. Profiling relied on immunoSEQ multiplex PCR, and the TCRdb table lists in-frame clones only, not all of them. The sample holds about 610,000 clones; more than 75% are singletons and the top ten take about 0.01%. V shed 1 base and J 6 bases; nucleotides not matched to a gene: 7. The CDR3 runs to 15 residues. Germline CDR1 and CDR2: SGHDT and YYEEEE. In addition, the sample was reused for a study of human thymus T cells. That study reports: Donors were healthy Finnish infants having corrective surgery for congenital heart defects. Corrective cardiac surgery supplied the resected thymus tissue. Gene usage (both V and J) appeared biased in thymic and blood repertoires. Related research described strongly overlapping thymic repertoires in unrelated people.

Sequences were obtained from thymocytes. The V gene is TRBV5-6, the J gene TRBJ1-3; 7 nucleotides align to TRBD1. The clonotype was recovered from a boy under three years old with a congenital heart defect. CDR3 sequence reads: CASSLLGQRLNTIYF. The CDR3 bases are TGTGCCAGCAGCTTGCTGGGACAGCGCTTAAACACCATATATTTT.